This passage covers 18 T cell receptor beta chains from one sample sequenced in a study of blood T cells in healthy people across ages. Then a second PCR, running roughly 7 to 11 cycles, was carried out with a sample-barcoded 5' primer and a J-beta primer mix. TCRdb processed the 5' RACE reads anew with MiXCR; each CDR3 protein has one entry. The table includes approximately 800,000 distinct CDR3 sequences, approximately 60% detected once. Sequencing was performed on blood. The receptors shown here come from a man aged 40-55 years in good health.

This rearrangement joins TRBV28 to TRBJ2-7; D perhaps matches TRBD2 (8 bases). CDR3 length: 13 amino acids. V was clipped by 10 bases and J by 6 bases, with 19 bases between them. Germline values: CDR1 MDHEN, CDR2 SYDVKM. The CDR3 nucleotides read TGTGCCATCCGGGAGGGGGCGAACCCCGAGCAGTACTTC. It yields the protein CAIREGANPEQYF. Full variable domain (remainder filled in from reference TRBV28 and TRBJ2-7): DVKVTQSSRYLVKRTGEKVFLECVQDMDHENMFWYRQDPGLGLRLIYFSYDVKMKEKGDIPEGYSVSREKKERFSLILESASTNQTSMYLCAIREGANPEQYFGPGTRLTVT.

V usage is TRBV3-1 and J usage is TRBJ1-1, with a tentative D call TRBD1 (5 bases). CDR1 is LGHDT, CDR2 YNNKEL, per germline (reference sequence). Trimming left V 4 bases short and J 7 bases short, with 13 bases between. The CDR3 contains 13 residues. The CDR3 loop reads CASSPGRGNEAFF. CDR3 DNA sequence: TGTGCCAGCAGCCCGGGACGAGGAAATGAAGCTTTCTTT.

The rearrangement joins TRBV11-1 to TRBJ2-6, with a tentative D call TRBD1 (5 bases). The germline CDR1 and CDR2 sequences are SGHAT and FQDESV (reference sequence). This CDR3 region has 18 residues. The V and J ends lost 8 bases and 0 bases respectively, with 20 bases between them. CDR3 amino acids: CASVGFGAGSSGANVLTF. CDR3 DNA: TGTGCCAGCGTCGGGTTTGGGGCAGGCAGCTCTGGGGCCAACGTCCTGACTTTC. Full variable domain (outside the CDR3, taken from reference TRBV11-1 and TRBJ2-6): EAEVAQSPRYKITEKSQAVAFWCDPISGHATLYWYRQILGQGPELLVQFQDESVVDDSQLPKDRFSAERLKGVDSTLKIQPAELGDSAMYLCASVGFGAGSSGANVLTFGAGSRLTVL.

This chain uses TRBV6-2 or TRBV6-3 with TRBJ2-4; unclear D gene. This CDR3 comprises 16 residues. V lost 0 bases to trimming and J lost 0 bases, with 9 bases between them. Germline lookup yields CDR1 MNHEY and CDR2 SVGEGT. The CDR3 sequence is CASSYSDQIAKNIQYF. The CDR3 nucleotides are TGTGCCAGCAGTTACTCAGATCAGATAGCCAAAAACATTCAGTACTTC.

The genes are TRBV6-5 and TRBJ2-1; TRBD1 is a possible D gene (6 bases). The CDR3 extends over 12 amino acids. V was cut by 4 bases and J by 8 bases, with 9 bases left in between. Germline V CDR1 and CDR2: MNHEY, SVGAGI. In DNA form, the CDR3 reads TGTGCCAGCAGTTCTCCAGGGGATGAGCAGTTCTTC. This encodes CASSSPGDEQFF.

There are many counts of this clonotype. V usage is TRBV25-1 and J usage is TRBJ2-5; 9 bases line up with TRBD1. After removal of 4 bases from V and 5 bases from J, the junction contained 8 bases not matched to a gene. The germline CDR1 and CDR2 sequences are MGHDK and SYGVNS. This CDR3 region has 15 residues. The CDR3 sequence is CASSVGTGRGETQYF. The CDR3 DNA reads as TGTGCCAGCAGTGTTGGGACAGGGAGGGGGGAGACCCAGTACTTC.

CDR3 amino acids: CASSLGEGTSSYEQYF. CDR3 DNA sequence: TGTGCCAGCAGCTTAGGTGAGGGCACGAGCTCCTACGAGCAGTACTTC. The chain combines TRBV7-9 with TRBJ2-7; the D gene is possibly TRBD2 (5 bases). V shed 1 base and J shed 0 bases, with 13 bases lying between them. CDR1 is SEHNR, CDR2 FQNEAQ, per germline (reference sequence). This CDR3 contains 16 residues.

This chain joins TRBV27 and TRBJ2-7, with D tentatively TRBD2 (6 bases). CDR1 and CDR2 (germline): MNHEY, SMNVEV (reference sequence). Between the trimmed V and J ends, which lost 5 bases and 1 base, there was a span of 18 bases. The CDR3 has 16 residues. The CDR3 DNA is TGTGCCAGCAGTACGACGGGAGTATCGCAGTCCTACGAGCAGTACTTC. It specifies CASSTTGVSQSYEQYF.

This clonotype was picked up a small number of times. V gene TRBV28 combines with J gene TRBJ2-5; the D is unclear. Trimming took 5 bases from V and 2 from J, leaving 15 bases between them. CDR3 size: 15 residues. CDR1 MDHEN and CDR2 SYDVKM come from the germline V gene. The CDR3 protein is CASSGNEKQQETQYF. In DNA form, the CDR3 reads TGTGCCAGCAGTGGAAACGAGAAACAACAAGAGACCCAGTACTTC. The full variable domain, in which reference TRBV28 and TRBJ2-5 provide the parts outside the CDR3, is DVKVTQSSRYLVKRTGEKVFLECVQDMDHENMFWYRQDPGLGLRLIYFSYDVKMKEKGDIPEGYSVSREKKERFSLILESASTNQTSMYLCASSGNEKQQETQYFGPGTRLLVL.

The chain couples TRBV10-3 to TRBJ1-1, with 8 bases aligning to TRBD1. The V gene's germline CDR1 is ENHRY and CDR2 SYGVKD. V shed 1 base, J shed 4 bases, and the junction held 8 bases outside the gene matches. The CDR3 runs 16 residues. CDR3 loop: CAISEYQGAEFTEAFF. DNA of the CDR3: TGTGCCATCAGTGAGTATCAGGGGGCAGAGTTCACTGAAGCTTTCTTT.

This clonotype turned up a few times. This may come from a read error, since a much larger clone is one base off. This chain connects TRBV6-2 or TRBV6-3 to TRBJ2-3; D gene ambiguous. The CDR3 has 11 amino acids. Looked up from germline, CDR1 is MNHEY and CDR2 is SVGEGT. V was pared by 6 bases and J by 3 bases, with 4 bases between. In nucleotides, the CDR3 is TGTGCCAGCAGAGAAACAGATACGCAGTATTTT. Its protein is CASRETDTQYF.

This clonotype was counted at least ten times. DNA of the CDR3: TGTGCCAGCAGTCAGGGGGCCTACGAGCAGTACTTC. Its translation is CASSQGAYEQYF. The chain uses TRBV14 and TRBJ2-7; 7 positions match TRBD1. This CDR3 is built from 12 residues. With 6 bases clipped from V and 2 bases from J, the junction kept 1 base outside the gene matches. Germline V CDR1 and CDR2: SGHDN, FVKESK.

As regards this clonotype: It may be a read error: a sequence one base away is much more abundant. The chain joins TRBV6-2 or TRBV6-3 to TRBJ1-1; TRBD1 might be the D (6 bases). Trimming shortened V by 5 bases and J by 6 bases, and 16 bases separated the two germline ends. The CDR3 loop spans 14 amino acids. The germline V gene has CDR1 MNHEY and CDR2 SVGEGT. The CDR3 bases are TGTGCCAGCAGTGTCACCACAGGGAGGCCTGAAGCTTTCTTT. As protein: CASSVTTGRPEAFF.

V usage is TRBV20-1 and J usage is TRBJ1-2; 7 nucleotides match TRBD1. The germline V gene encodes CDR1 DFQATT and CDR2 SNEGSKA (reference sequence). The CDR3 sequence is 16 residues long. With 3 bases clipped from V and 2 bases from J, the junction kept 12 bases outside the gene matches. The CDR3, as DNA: TGCAGTGCTAGTGGGACAGCCGCACAAACCAACTATGGCTACACCTTC. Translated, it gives CSASGTAAQTNYGYTF.

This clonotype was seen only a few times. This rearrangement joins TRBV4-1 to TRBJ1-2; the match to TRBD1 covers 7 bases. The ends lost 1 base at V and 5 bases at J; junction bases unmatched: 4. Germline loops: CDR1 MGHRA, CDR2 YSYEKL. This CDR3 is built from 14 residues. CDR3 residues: CASSQAQGNYGYTF. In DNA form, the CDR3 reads TGCGCCAGCAGCCAAGCACAGGGGAATTATGGCTACACCTTC.

CDR3 sequence: CASEGASGANVLTF. In DNA form, the CDR3 reads TGTGCTAGTGAGGGGGCCTCTGGGGCCAACGTCCTGACTTTC. The chain couples TRBV12-5 to TRBJ2-6, with 7 bases identical to TRBD1. This CDR3 region has 14 residues. With V trimmed by 7 bases and J by 0 bases, 0 bases remained unmatched. CDR1 and CDR2 (germline): LGHNT, FRNRAP.

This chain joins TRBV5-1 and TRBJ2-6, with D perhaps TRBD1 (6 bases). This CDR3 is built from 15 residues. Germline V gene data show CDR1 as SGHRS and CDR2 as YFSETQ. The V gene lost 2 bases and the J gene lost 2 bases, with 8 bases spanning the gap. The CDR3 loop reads CASSFSGAGANVLTF. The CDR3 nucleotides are TGCGCCAGCAGCTTCTCAGGGGCTGGGGCCAACGTCCTGACTTTC. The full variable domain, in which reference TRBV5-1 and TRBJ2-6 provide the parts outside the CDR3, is KAGVTQTPRYLIKTRGQQVTLSCSPISGHRSVSWYQQTPGQGLQFLFEYFSETQRNKGNFPGRFSGRQFSNSRSEMNVSTLELGDSALYLCASSFSGAGANVLTFGAGSRLTVL.

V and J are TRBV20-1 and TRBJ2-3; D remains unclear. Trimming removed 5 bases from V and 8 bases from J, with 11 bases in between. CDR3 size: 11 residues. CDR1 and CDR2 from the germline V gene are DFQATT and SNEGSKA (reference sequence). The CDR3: CSASTGSTQYF. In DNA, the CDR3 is TGCAGTGCTTCCACGGGCAGTACGCAGTATTTT.